This is a list of T cell receptor beta chains from one sample in a study of glioma-infiltrating T cells. TCRdb reprocessed the multiplex PCR reads with MiXCR, giving one entry per CDR3 protein. The sample contains about 140,000 distinct CDR3 sequences, 35% to 50% of which appear only once. Sequencing was performed on glioma tissue, nonneoplastic brain tissue, or PBMCs (not recorded which). The receptors originated from a human donor with low-grade glioma or glioblastoma, undergoing nonglioma brain surgery, or in good health (not recorded which). CDR3s include the opening cysteine and the closing phenylalanine or tryptophan. The D gene is left open where the match is weak. Expanded clones get a size class; other rows say once, few or many, or leave the size out.

NA TRBJ2-7 NA TRBV6-9 TGTGCCAGCAGTTACGCAGGCTACGAGCAGTACTTC CASSYAGYEQYF
TRBD1 TRBJ2-2 few TRBV2 TGTGCCAGCCGGGGACAGGCCACCGGGGAGCTGTTTTTT CASRGQATGELFF
NA TRBJ2-7 few TRBV7-2 TGTGCCAGCAGCTTAGGCCGACAGTCCCTGGAGCAGTACTTC CASSLGRQSLEQYF
NA TRBJ1-6 NA TRBV27 TGTGCCAGCAGGCCCGACGTGGGCAATTCACCCCTCCACTTT CASRPDVGNSPLHF
NA TRBJ2-5 NA TRBV19 TGTGCCAGTAGCGAGAAGGGAGAGACCCAGTACTTC CASSEKGETQYF
NA TRBJ2-3 few TRBV10-3 TGTGCCATCAGTGAGTCGCGCGGAATGGGCACAGATACGCAGTATTTT CAISESRGMGTDTQYF
NA TRBJ2-7 few TRBV6-1 TGTGCCAGCAGTGTAGTCTACGAGCAGTACTTC CASSVVYEQYF
NA TRBJ2-5 few TRBV7-2 TGTGCCAGCAGCTTAAGTCAGTGGGAAGAGACCCAGTACTTC CASSLSQWEETQYF
TRBD2 TRBJ2-7 few TRBV20-1 TGCAGTGCTAGACAGACTAGCGCCTACGAGCAGTACTTC CSARQTSAYEQYF
TRBD2 TRBJ2-3 many TRBV6-1 TGTGCCAGCAGTATGGGGGGGGATACGCAGTATTTT CASSMGGDTQYF
TRBD1 TRBJ2-3 many TRBV2 TGTGCCAGCAGAAACAGGGGGAGCACAGATACGCAGTATTTT CASRNRGSTDTQYF
NA TRBJ2-1 NA TRBV12-5 TGTGCTAGTGGTCCCTCGTGGTCTGAGCAGTTCTTC CASGPSWSEQFF
NA TRBJ2-1 NA TRBV6-1 TGTGCCAGCAGTGTGGAGATACAGGATGAGCAGTTCTTC CASSVEIQDEQFF
NA TRBJ2-3 NA TRBV4-1 TGCGCCAGCAGCCAAGATCTTCTATCTAGCACAGATACGCAGTATTTT CASSQDLLSSTDTQYF
NA TRBJ2-5 NA TRBV4-1 TGCGCCAGCAGCGGGGGGGCCGAAGAGACCCAGTACTTC CASSGGAEETQYF
NA TRBJ1-1 NA TRBV4-2 TGTGCCAGCAGCCAAGTTTTGGGCCAGTCGACTGAAGCTTTCTTT CASSQVLGQSTEAFF
NA TRBJ1-2 NA TRBV10-3 TGTGCCATCAGTGATGCCGGGACGGCAAGCTATGGCTACACCTTC CAISDAGTASYGYTF
NA TRBJ2-1 few TRBV6-1 TGTGCCAGCAGCTTCACGGTTTACAATGAGCAGTTCTTC CASSFTVYNEQFF
TRBD1 TRBJ1-1 NA TRBV6-1 TGTGCCTGCCTGGGACAGATGAACACTGAAGCTTTCTTT CACLGQMNTEAFF
NA TRBJ1-1 few TRBV6-6 TGTGCCAGCAGTTACTCGGTGGACACTGAAGCTTTCTTT CASSYSVDTEAFF
NA TRBJ2-1 NA TRBV7-3 TGTGCCAGCAGCATCGACTTTAGCTCCTACAATGAGCAGTTCTTC CASSIDFSSYNEQFF
NA TRBJ2-1 NA TRBV5-4 TGTGCCAGCAGCTTGTATCTCGCGAATGAGCAGTTCTTC CASSLYLANEQFF
NA TRBJ2-7 NA TRBV3-1 TGTGCCAGCAGCCAAGTAGGGCTCTCAATTGCCCACGAGCAGTACTTC CASSQVGLSIAHEQYF
TRBD1 TRBJ1-4 once TRBV4-2 TGTGCCAGCAGTCATGACAGGGATAATGAAAAACTGTTTTTT CASSHDRDNEKLFF
NA TRBJ1-1 few TRBV29-1 TGCAGCGTTGAACAGAACACTGAAGCTTTCTTT CSVEQNTEAFF
NA TRBJ2-3 few TRBV11-1 TGTGCCAGCAGACGGAACCTCGGTACAGATACGCAGTATTTT CASRRNLGTDTQYF
TRBD1 TRBJ2-5 few TRBV27 TGTGCCAGCAGTCACAACAACAGGGGGATGAAGACCCAGTACTTC CASSHNNRGMKTQYF
TRBD1 TRBJ2-5 NA TRBV6-5 TGTGCCAGCAGTTACTCGTGGAGACAGGGAAGAGAGACCCAGTACTTC CASSYSWRQGRETQYF
NA TRBJ1-1 NA TRBV5-6 TGTGCCAGCAGCTTTCGGGGGAGTAAGATGAACACTGAAGCTTTCTTT CASSFRGSKMNTEAFF
TRBD2 TRBJ2-1 NA TRBV6-1 TGTGCCAGCAGGGGGGAGGGAGGGAGTTCCTACAATGAGCAGTTCTTC CASRGEGGSSYNEQFF
TRBD2 TRBJ2-5 NA TRBV24-1 TGTGCCACCAGTGATTTCGGGCGGGGGGCACAAGAGACCCAGTACTTC CATSDFGRGAQETQYF
NA TRBJ2-1 NA TRBV4-1 TGCGCCAGCAGCCAAGATCCCGGTGAGCAGTTCTTC CASSQDPGEQFF
NA TRBJ1-5 few TRBV25-1 TGTGCCAGTAACAGGGGCAATCAGCCCCAGCATTTT CASNRGNQPQHF
TRBD1 TRBJ1-1 few TRBV7-6 TGTGCCAGCAGCTTAGACCGGACAGGGAACACTGAAGCTTTCTTT CASSLDRTGNTEAFF
TRBD1 TRBJ1-5 NA TRBV6-9 TGTGCCAGCAGTTACGGACAGGGTATTCAGCCCCAGCATTTT CASSYGQGIQPQHF
NA TRBJ1-2 few TRBV20-1 TGCAGTCCTAGGCGAACCTATGGCTACACCTTC CSPRRTYGYTF
NA TRBJ1-1 few TRBV28 TGTGCCAGCAGTTATGGGGGGGGCTGGAACACTGAAGCTTTCTTT CASSYGGGWNTEAFF
NA TRBJ2-7 once TRBV7-8 TGTGCCAGCAGCTTAGCCCGAAACCTCGACTACGAGCAGTACTTC CASSLARNLDYEQYF
TRBD1 TRBJ1-2 few TRBV2 TGTGCCACCGGGACAGGGGGGTATGGCTACACCTTC CATGTGGYGYTF
NA TRBJ2-3 many TRBV7-9 TGTGCCAGCAGTCCGACTGGAACCCCAGATACGCAGTATTTT CASSPTGTPDTQYF
TRBD1 TRBJ2-2 few TRBV6-2/TRBV6-3 TGTGCCAGCAGTACTCCTCTCCGGACAGGGGCCACCGGGGAGCTGTTTTTT CASSTPLRTGATGELFF